This TCR beta chain is from a study of regulatory T cells in long-lasting Graves disease (dated by TCRdb to about 2021). Background on the whole study: Persistent Graves' disease meant more than 5 years of antithyroid drug treatment with TSH receptor autoantibodies that stayed positive. A total of around 35 samples underwent TCR sequencing: around 13 from persistent and about 20 from newly diagnosed Graves' disease patients. Peripheral blood TCR sequencing and RNA sequencing compared persistent Graves' disease patients with newly diagnosed Graves' disease patients. The study took place in China and was registered as a clinical trial. Antithyroid drugs had been taken for approximately 10 years on average by persistent Graves' disease patients in the clinical cohort. Study-wide conclusions, independent of this receptor: Persistent Graves' disease patients showed lower TCR Shannon entropy and fewer highly expanded clones than newly diagnosed patients, suggesting clonal expansion. A larger number of public clonotypes was shared among persistent patients (more than 2,500) than among newly diagnosed patients (approximately 1,000). Only the TCR beta chain was sequenced and analyzed. TRBV28, TRBJ1-2 and TRBJ2-5 were preferentially used in persistent disease, while TRBV20-1 and TRBJ2-1 were favored in newly diagnosed disease. The authors acknowledged the small sample size as a limitation that may reduce accuracy. The study examined only peripheral blood because the primary lesion, thyroid tissue, could not be accessed.

The CDR3 starts with the cysteine, ends with the phenylalanine, and has 12 residues. Solely the CDR3 DNA is kept, with 36 bases framed from the first base. V was cut back by 7 bases and J by 6 bases, leaving a gap of 9 bases between them. Per the publication, the time point label means: persistent/refractory GD, antithyroid drugs over 5 years with positive TRAb. For both TCR sequencing and RNA sequencing, RNA was extracted from PBMCs in TRIzol. The diagnosis of Graves' disease was made according to American Thyroid Association guidelines. Patients for the study were recruited at an endocrinology department in Xi'an, China. Each patient gave 7.5 to 10 milliliters of peripheral blood, collected in an EDTA anticoagulant tube. PBMCs were isolated by Ficoll Paque Plus density gradient separation without further T cell sorting. RNA quality was checked with an Agilent 2100 Bioanalyzer and agarose gel, and concentration with a NanoDrop 2000.

This clonotype has a count of ten or more. Its antigen has not been determined. No quality values exist for individual bases; no much larger clone is one base distant. Receptor amplification or capture employed multiplex PCR. The run used an Illumina HiSeq 4000. CDR3 regions were amplified by Arm-PCR with iRepertoire HTBI primers to construct TCR beta libraries. PCR products were gel purified before sequencing. The source study handled its data this way. Gene usage analysis of CDR3 amino acid clonotypes used the 60 to 80 TRBV and fewer than 15 TRBJ segments found across samples. COPE and FqMerger were used to merge filtered high-quality paired reads into contigs. BLAST was used to align contigs to IMGT TRBV, TRBD and TRBJ reference genes, with CDR3 defined following IMGT. Clonotypes above 0.1% frequency were classified as highly expanded clones. Shannon entropy served as the measure of repertoire diversity, while the Gini coefficient captured V-J evenness. A clonotype was considered public if more than one individual shared it. TCRdb took the public reads, trimmed them with fastp at Q25, ran MiXCR for clone calling and kept in-frame beta chains. Duplicate CDR3 protein sequences are folded into a single record with the most common DNA and genes. TCRdb, not the authors, supplied the V and J calls. The sample includes 450,000 or so distinct CDR3 sequences, with under 25% observed a single time. The ten largest clones represent over 7.5% of the sample.

The receptor's source is a female donor with Graves disease. The chain employs TRBV12-3 or TRBV12-4 and TRBJ2-2, with the D gene uncertain. The specimen was peripheral blood mononuclear cells (PBMCs), collected when the disease was refractory, from a patient treated with antithyroid drugs. The CDR3 region reads CASTVGAGELFF. The DNA sequence is TGTGCCAGCACCGTTGGGGCCGGGGAGCTGTTTTTT.